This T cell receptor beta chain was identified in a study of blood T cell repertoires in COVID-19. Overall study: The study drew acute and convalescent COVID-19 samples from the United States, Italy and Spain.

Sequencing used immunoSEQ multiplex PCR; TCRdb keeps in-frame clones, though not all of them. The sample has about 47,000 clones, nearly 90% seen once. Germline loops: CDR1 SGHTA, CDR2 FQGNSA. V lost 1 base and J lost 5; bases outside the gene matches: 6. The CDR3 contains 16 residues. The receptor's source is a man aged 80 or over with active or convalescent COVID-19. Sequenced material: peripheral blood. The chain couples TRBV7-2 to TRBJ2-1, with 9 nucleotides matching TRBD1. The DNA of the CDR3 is TGTGCCAGCAGCTTAGTTCCGGGACAGGGAAACAATGAGCAGTTCTTC. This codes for CASSLVPGQGNNEQFF.